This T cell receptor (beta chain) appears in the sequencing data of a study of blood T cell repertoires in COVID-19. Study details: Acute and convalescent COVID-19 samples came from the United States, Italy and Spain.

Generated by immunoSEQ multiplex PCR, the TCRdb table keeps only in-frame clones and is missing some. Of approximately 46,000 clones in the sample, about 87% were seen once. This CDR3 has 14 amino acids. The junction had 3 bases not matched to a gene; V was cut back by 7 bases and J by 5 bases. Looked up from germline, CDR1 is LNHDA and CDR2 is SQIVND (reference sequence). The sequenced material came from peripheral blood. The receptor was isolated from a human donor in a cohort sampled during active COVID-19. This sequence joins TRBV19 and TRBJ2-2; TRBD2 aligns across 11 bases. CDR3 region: CASTTSGRTGELFF. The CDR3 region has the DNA TGTGCCAGTACCACTAGCGGGAGAACCGGGGAGCTGTTTTTT.